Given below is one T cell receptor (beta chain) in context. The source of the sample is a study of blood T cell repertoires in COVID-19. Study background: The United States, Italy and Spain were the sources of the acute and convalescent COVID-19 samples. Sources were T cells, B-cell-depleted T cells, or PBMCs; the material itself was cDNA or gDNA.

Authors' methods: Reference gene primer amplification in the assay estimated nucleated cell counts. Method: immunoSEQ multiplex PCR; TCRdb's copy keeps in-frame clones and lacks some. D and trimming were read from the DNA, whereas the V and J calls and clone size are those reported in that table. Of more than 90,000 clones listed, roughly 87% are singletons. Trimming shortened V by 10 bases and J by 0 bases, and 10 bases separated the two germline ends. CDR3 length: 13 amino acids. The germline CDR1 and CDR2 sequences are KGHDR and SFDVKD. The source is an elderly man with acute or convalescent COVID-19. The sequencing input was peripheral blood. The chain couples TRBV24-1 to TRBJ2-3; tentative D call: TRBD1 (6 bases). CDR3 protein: CATGQVSTDTQYF. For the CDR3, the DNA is TGTGCCACGGGACAAGTCAGCACAGATACGCAGTATTTT.